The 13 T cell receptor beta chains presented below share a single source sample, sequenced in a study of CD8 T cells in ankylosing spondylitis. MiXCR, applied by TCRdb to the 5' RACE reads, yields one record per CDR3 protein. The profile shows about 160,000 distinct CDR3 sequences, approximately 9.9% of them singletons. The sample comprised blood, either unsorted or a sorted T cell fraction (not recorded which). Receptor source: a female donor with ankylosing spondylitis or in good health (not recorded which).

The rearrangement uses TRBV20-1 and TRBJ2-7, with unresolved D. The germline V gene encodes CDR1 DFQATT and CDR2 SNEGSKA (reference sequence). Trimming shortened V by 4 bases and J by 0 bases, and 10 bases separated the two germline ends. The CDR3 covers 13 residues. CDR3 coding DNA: TGCAGTGCTATGACACGGAGCTCCTACGAGCAGTACTTC. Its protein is CSAMTRSSYEQYF.

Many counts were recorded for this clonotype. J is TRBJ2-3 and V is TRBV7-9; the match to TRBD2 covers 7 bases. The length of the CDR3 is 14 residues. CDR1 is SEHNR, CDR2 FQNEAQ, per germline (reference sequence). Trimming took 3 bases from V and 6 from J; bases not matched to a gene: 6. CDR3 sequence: CASSFPSGMDTQYF. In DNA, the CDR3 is TGTGCCAGCAGCTTTCCCAGCGGGATGGATACGCAGTATTTT.

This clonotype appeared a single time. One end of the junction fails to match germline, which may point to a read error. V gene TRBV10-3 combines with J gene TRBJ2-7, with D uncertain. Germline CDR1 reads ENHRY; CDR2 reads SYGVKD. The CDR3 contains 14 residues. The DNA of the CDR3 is TGTCCCATCAGTGAGTTGTATTGGGCTTACGAGCAGTACTTC. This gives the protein CPISELYWAYEQYF.

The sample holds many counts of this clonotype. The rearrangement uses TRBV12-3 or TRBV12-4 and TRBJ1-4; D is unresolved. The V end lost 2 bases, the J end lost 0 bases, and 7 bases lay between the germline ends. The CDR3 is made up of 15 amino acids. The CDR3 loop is CASSLYDPTNEKLFF. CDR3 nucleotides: TGTGCCAGCAGTTTATACGACCCAACTAATGAAAAACTGTTTTTT.

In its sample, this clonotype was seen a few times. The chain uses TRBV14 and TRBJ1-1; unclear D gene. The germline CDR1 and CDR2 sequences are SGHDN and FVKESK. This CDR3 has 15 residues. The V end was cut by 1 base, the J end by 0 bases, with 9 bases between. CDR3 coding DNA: TGTGCCAGCAGCCAAGGTTACAATCTGAACACTGAAGCTTTCTTT. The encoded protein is CASSQGYNLNTEAFF.

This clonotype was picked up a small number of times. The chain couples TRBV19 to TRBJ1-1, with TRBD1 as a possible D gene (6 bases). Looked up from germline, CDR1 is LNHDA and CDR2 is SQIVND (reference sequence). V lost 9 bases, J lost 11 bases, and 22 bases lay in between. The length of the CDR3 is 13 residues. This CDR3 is CASERPGVEGAFF. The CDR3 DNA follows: TGTGCCAGCGAAAGGCCAGGGGTTGAAGGGGCTTTCTTT.

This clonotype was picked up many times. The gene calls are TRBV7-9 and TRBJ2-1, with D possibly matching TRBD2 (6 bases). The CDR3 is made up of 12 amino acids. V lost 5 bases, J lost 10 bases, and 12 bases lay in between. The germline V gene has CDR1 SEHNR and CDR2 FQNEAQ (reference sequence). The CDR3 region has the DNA TGTGCCAGCAGCCCCGGACTACCCGAGCAGTTCTTC. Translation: CASSPGLPEQFF.

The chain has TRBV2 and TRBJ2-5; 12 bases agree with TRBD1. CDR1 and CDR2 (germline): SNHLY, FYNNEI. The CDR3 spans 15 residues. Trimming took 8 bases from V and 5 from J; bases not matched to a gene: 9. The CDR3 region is CASVAGTGGLETQYF. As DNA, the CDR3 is TGTGCCAGCGTGGCGGGGACAGGGGGCTTGGAGACCCAGTACTTC.

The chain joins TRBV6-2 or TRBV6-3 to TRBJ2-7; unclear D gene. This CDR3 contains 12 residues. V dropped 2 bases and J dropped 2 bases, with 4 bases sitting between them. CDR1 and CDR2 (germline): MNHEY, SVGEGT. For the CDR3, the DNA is TGTGCCAGCAGTTACGTCCCCTACGAGCAGTACTTC. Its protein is CASSYVPYEQYF.

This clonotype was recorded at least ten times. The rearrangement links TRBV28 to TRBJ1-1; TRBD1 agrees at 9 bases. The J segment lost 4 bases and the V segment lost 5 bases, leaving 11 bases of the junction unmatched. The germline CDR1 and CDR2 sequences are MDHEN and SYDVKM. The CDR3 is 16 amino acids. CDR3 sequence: CASSPATGGAGTEAFF. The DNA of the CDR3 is TGTGCCAGCAGTCCAGCTACAGGGGGCGCGGGCACTGAAGCTTTCTTT.

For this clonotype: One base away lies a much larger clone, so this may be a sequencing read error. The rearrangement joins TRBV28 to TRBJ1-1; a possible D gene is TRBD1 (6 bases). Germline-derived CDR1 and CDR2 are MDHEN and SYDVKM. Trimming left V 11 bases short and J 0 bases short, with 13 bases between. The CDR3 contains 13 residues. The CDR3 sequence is CACLQGMNTEAFF. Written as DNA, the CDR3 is TGTGCCTGCCTGCAGGGGATGAACACTGAAGCTTTCTTT. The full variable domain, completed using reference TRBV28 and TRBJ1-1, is DVKVTQSSRYLVKRTGEKVFLECVQDMDHENMFWYRQDPGLGLRLIYFSYDVKMKEKGDIPEGYSVSREKKERFSLILESASTNQTSMYLCACLQGMNTEAFFGQGTRLTVV.

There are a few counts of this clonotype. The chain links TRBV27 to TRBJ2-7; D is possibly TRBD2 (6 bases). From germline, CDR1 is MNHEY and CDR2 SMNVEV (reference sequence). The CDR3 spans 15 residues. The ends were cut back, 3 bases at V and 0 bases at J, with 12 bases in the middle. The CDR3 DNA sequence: TGTGCCAGCAGTTTCTCCGGGAGTTCCTCCTACGAGCAGTACTTC. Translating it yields CASSFSGSSSYEQYF.

The CDR3 coding sequence is TGTGCCAGTACCTTTTCTAGCGGTACCTACGAGCAGTACTTC. Amino acid sequence: CASTFSSGTYEQYF. This chain connects TRBV19 to TRBJ2-7, with 7 nucleotides matching TRBD2. Germline V gives CDR1 LNHDA, CDR2 SQIVND (reference sequence). Trimming at V came to 7 bases and at J to 2 bases, leaving 8 bases not matched to a gene. The CDR3 runs 14 residues.